This entry concerns a single T cell receptor beta chain. The data stem from a study of shared clonotypes between healthy human individuals. Study-level information: Per-donor plates numbered three CD4 naive, three CD4 memory, two CD8 naive and one CD8 memory.

Clones were read by immunoSEQ multiplex PCR, and TCRdb kept only the in-frame ones, dropping some. The sample lists about 2 million clones; approximately 94% were seen once. As defined, naive CD8 cells were CD45RO-negative and positively selected for CCR7, with terminally differentiated effector memory CD45RA+ cells excluded. The sample was naive CD8+ T cells sorted from blood. This clonotype was obtained from a man younger than 35 in good health.

The CDR3 nucleotides read TGTGCCAGCAGCATATTTTCAGTAATCACAGATACGCAGTATTTT. This sequence encodes CASSIFSVITDTQYF. This chain links TRBV13 with TRBJ2-3; D ambiguous. Germline V CDR1 and CDR2: PRHDT, FYEKMQ (reference sequence). This CDR3 comprises 15 residues. Deletions cut 5 bases from V and 2 bases from J, with 14 bases between.